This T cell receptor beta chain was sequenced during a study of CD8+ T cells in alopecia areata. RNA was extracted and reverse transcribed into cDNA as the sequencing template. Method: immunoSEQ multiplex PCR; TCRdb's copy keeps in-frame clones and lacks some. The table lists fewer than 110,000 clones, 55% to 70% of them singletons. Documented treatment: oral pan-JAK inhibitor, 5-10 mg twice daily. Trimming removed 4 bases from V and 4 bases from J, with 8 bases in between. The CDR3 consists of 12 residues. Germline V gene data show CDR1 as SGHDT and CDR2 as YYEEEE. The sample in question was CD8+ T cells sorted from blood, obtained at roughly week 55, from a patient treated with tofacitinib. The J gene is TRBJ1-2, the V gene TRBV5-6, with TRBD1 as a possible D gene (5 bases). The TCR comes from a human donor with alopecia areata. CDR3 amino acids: CASSEQAYGYTF. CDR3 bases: TGTGCCAGCAGCGAACAGGCCTATGGCTACACCTTC.